Presented here are 18 T cell receptor beta chains from one specimen sequenced in a study of regulatory T cells in long-lasting Graves disease. Relying on iRepertoire HTBI primers and Arm-PCR of CDR3 regions, the team built TCR beta libraries. TCRdb reprocessed the multiplex PCR reads via MiXCR and lists one record per CDR3 protein. The data show roughly 380,000 distinct CDR3 sequences, around 16% seen once. Specified time point: newly diagnosed GD, antithyroid drugs for less than 3 months. Preparation of the TCR library used RNA extracted from PBMCs. This specimen was peripheral blood mononuclear cells (PBMCs), taken at new diagnosis, from a patient treated with antithyroid drugs. These receptor sequences come from a female donor with Graves disease.

This chain links TRBV6-9 with TRBJ2-1, with D perhaps matching TRBD2 (7 bases). The CDR3 contains 13 residues. Trimming left V 3 bases short and J 6 bases short, with 9 bases between. CDR1 and CDR2 (germline): MNHGY, SVAAGI. CDR3 region: CASSYGGPNEQFF. DNA for the CDR3: TGTGCCAGCAGTTACGGGGGGCCCAATGAGCAGTTCTTC.

Regarding this clonotype: Given a far larger clone just one base away, this is likely a sequencing read error. The genes are TRBV11-2 and TRBJ1-5, with D unclear. Germline V gene sequence: CDR1 SGHAT, CDR2 FQNNGV. This CDR3 has 13 residues. The CDR3 DNA reads as TGTGCCGGCAGTAGGTCCGAAAATCAGCCCCAGCATTTT. Encoded protein: CAGSRSENQPQHF.

Many counts were recorded for this clonotype. The genes are TRBV7-9 and TRBJ1-2, with 10 bases fitting TRBD1. This CDR3 has 15 residues. Germline lookup yields CDR1 SEHNR and CDR2 FQNEAQ (reference sequence). V was clipped by 8 bases and J by 5 bases; unmatched bases: 11. The CDR3 bases are TGTGCCAGCTATGCTCCGGGACAGGGGAAATATGGCTACACCTTC. Amino acid sequence: CASYAPGQGKYGYTF.

This clonotype was counted many times. This sequence joins TRBV7-3 and TRBJ1-6, with no clear D. Trimming left V 4 bases short and J 5 bases short, with 12 bases between. The germline gives CDR1 SGHTA, CDR2 FQGTGA. The length of the CDR3 is 15 residues. The DNA for the CDR3 is TGTGCCAGCAGCTCCAGTTCTGGGGATAATTCACCCCTCCACTTT. It specifies CASSSSSGDNSPLHF.

The rearrangement uses TRBV7-2 and TRBJ2-4; D uncertain. The ends were cut back, 1 base at V and 7 bases at J, with 8 bases in the middle. This CDR3 region has 13 residues. CDR1 and CDR2 from the germline V gene are SGHTA and FQGNSA. The CDR3 coding sequence is TGTGCCAGCAGCTTAGTAACATTGAACATTCAGTACTTC. This codes for CASSLVTLNIQYF.

This clonotype was detected a few times. This rearrangement joins TRBV6-2 or TRBV6-3 to TRBJ1-2; 8 bases map to TRBD1. In germline, CDR1 is MNHEY, CDR2 SVGEGT. CDR3 length equals 17 residues. V gave up 5 bases and J gave up 7 bases; unmatched junction bases: 18. CDR3 DNA sequence: TGTGCCAGCAGTAACGAGCTGGACCGGACAGGGTTATCTGGCTACACCTTC. Its translation: CASSNELDRTGLSGYTF.

This clonotype has just a few counts. The chain joins TRBV27 to TRBJ2-1; D could derive from TRBD1 or TRBD2 (6 bases each). In germline, CDR1 is MNHEY, CDR2 SMNVEV (reference sequence). The CDR3 spans 16 residues. V dropped 1 base and J dropped 5 bases, with 15 bases sitting between them. CDR3 bases: TGTGCCAGCAGTTTATACCGGGGGCGTAAGCACAATGAGCAGTTCTTC. Translation gives CASSLYRGRKHNEQFF.

This clonotype was detected ten times or more. This sequence joins TRBV29-1 and TRBJ2-7, with 10 bases matching TRBD1. Trimming at V came to 7 bases and at J to 1 base, leaving 7 bases not matched to a gene. The length of the CDR3 is 14 residues. Per germline, CDR1 SQVTM and CDR2 ANQGSEA. The CDR3 sequence: CSGRGTGASYEQYF. The CDR3 region has the DNA TGCAGCGGCAGGGGGACAGGGGCATCCTACGAGCAGTACTTC.

This clonotype appeared many times. This chain links TRBV4-1 with TRBJ2-4; D remains ambiguous. The CDR3 totals 14 residues. Germline CDR1 reads MGHRA; CDR2 reads YSYEKL. V gave up 4 bases and J gave up 0 bases, with 7 bases separating them. Here the CDR3 DNA reads TGCGCCAGCAGCCCACACGTAGCCAAAAACATTCAGTACTTC. Translation gives CASSPHVAKNIQYF.

The chain combines TRBV6-2 or TRBV6-3 with TRBJ2-5, with a possible D match to TRBD1 (6 bases). This CDR3 comprises 15 residues. With 7 bases removed from V and 2 bases from J, the gap between germline ends came to 17 bases. From germline, CDR1 is MNHEY and CDR2 SVGEGT. CDR3 in amino acids: CASTRVPQGQETQYF. CDR3 in DNA: TGTGCCAGCACTAGAGTCCCACAGGGACAAGAGACCCAGTACTTC.

This clonotype was observed a handful of times. One base away lies a much larger clone, so this may be a sequencing read error. Because the CDR3 is missing its conserved closing phenylalanine or tryptophan, this is likely a read error. The chain recombines TRBV12-3 or TRBV12-4 with TRBJ1-2; D not certain. CDR3 length: 12 residues. Trimming took off 3 bases at V and 7 bases at J, with 9 bases between the two ends. CDR3 residues: CASSLVSLGYTL. CDR3 bases: TGTGCCAGCAGTTTGGTCAGCCTTGGCTACACCCTC.

This clonotype came up many times. The chain carries TRBV11-2 and TRBJ2-2; the D gene could be TRBD1 or TRBD2 (6 bases each). Trimming removed 9 bases at V and 4 bases at J, with 15 bases between. Germline CDR1 SGHAT, CDR2 FQNNGV. This CDR3 has 14 amino acids. This chain's CDR3 is CASHGGGITGELFF. CDR3 sequence (DNA): TGTGCCAGTCACGGAGGGGGAATCACCGGGGAGCTGTTTTTT.

The chain has TRBV20-1 and TRBJ1-3; tentative D call: TRBD1 (5 bases). The ends were cut back, 0 bases at V and 8 bases at J, with 14 bases in the middle. Germline lookup yields CDR1 DFQATT and CDR2 SNEGSKA (reference sequence). This CDR3 comprises 14 residues. In DNA form, the CDR3 reads TGCAGTGCTAGAGAGTCGGCAGGGCTTGACACCATATATTTT. Its protein is CSARESAGLDTIYF.

A few counts support this clonotype. The genes are TRBV20-1 and TRBJ2-7; D possibly corresponds to TRBD2 (5 bases). Per germline, CDR1 DFQATT and CDR2 SNEGSKA (reference sequence). V gave up 2 bases and J gave up 3 bases, with 14 bases separating them. This CDR3 comprises 14 residues. CDR3 DNA sequence: TGCAGTGCTAGATCCGCCGCGGGTAACTACGAGCAGTACTTC. It encodes CSARSAAGNYEQYF.

The CDR3 bases are TGTGCCAGCAGCGTAGGGGGACAGGGCGGTCAGCCCCAGCATTTT. Its protein product is CASSVGGQGGQPQHF. The chain combines TRBV9 with TRBJ1-5; 9 nucleotides align to TRBD1. Losses at the gene ends were 0 bases for V and 6 bases for J; bases not matched to a gene: 4. The CDR3 runs to 15 residues. CDR1 is SGDLS and CDR2 is YYNGEE in the germline V gene.

This clonotype was seen many times. The chain recombines TRBV28 with TRBJ1-3; D remains ambiguous. The CDR3 has 16 residues. Germline assignment: CDR1 MDHEN and CDR2 SYDVKM. The V and J ends lost 1 base and 0 bases respectively, with 10 bases between them. CDR3 bases: TGTGCCAGCAGTTTATCGGCAGAACTCTCTGGAAACACCATATATTTT. Translating gives CASSLSAELSGNTIYF.

This clonotype was counted many times. The CDR3 coding sequence is TGTGCCAGCAGCTACCGCGACCCGATTGCAACTAATGAAAAACTGTTTTTT. Translation: CASSYRDPIATNEKLFF. V gene TRBV11-1 combines with J gene TRBJ1-4; D gene uncertain. V was pared by 4 bases and J by 0 bases, with 15 bases between. Germline CDR1 is SGHAT and CDR2 is FQDESV (reference sequence). The CDR3 is 17 amino acids.

The chain couples TRBV7-2 to TRBJ1-5; 11 positions agree with TRBD1. The CDR3 is 16 amino acids. V lost 1 base to trimming and J lost 7 bases; unmatched junction nucleotides: 6. The germline V gene encodes CDR1 SGHTA and CDR2 FQGNSA. The CDR3 here is CASSLGTGGRGQPQHF. In DNA, the CDR3 is TGTGCCAGCAGCTTAGGGACAGGGGGCAGGGGGCAGCCCCAGCATTTT.